The 26 T cell receptor beta chains presented below share a single source sample, sequenced in a study of early T cells in non-severe SARS-CoV-2 infection. One entry per CDR3 protein results from TCRdb running MiXCR on the 5' RACE reads. Altogether 98,000 or so distinct CDR3 sequences are present, around 12% being singletons, with the ten largest covering about 4.4%. The starting material was whole blood, obtained at baseline. These receptors came from an adult who was a healthcare worker with PCR-confirmed SARS-CoV-2 infection or an uninfected control (not recorded which).

The chain has TRBV29-1 and TRBJ1-3; no clear D. Germline CDR1 reads SQVTM; CDR2 reads ANQGSEA. CDR3 length: 14 amino acids. V was trimmed by 6 bases and J by 0 bases, leaving 12 bases between them. The CDR3 here is CSVGPGVSGNTIYF. CDR3 in DNA: TGCAGCGTCGGACCGGGAGTCTCTGGAAACACCATATATTTT.

In the case of this clonotype: At one end the junction does not follow the germline gene, possibly because of a read error. J is TRBJ1-1 and V is TRBV7-7; no clear D gene. CDR1 is SSHAT, CDR2 FNYEAQ, per germline (reference sequence). This CDR3 contains 13 residues. The CDR3 here is CASSFSANTEAFF. CDR3 nucleotide sequence: TGTGCTAGCAGCTTTTCTGCGAACACTGAAGCTTTCTTT.

The chain has TRBV6-1 and TRBJ1-5; maybe TRBD1 (6 bases). Germline lookup yields CDR1 MNHNS and CDR2 SASEGT. The CDR3 is 15 amino acids. V dropped 6 bases and J dropped 3 bases, with 15 bases sitting between them. This CDR3 reads CASRETTGNNQPQHF. CDR3 bases: TGTGCCAGCAGAGAAACGACAGGTAACAATCAGCCCCAGCATTTT.

In this sample, this clonotype turned up once. The rearrangement uses TRBV12-3 or TRBV12-4 and TRBJ1-2, with D possibly being TRBD1 (6 bases). Trimming left V 6 bases short and J 7 bases short, with 12 bases between. This CDR3 is 12 amino acids long. The CDR3 is CASRNPTGGYTF. Written as DNA, the CDR3 is TGTGCCAGCAGGAACCCGACAGGTGGCTACACCTTC.

This clonotype has only a few counts. The chain employs TRBV18 and TRBJ2-5, with D perhaps matching TRBD2 (5 bases). CDR1 and CDR2 (germline): KGHSH, LQKENI. The CDR3 contains 15 residues. V gave up 3 bases and J gave up 1 base, with 12 bases separating them. CDR3 amino acids: CASSPLRTGQETQYF. The CDR3 DNA reads TGTGCCAGCTCACCCTTGAGGACTGGCCAAGAGACCCAGTACTTC.

The rearrangement uses TRBV19 and TRBJ2-1; D gene uncertain. V dropped 3 bases and J dropped 0 bases, with 12 bases sitting between them. Germline V gene data show CDR1 as LNHDA and CDR2 as SQIVND (reference sequence). CDR3 length: 16 residues. This CDR3 reads CASSISAGSSYNEQFF. The CDR3 DNA sequence: TGTGCCAGTAGTATTTCGGCTGGTAGCTCCTACAATGAGCAGTTCTTC.

This clonotype was detected ten times or more. One end of the junction does not line up with germline, which may come from a read error. The chain employs TRBV6-5 and TRBJ2-4, with D perhaps given as TRBD1 or TRBD2 (6 bases each). Germline lookup yields CDR1 MNHEY and CDR2 SVGAGI. The CDR3 covers 12 residues. CDR3 nucleotide sequence: TGTGCCAGCAGACCCTCAGGGGAGGTCTGGATCTTC. Translation gives CASRPSGEVWIF.

The rearrangement joins TRBV7-9 to TRBJ1-1, with no clear D. Per germline, CDR1 SEHNR and CDR2 FQNEAQ (reference sequence). Trimming took off 5 bases at V and 3 bases at J, with 10 bases between the two ends. The CDR3 is made up of 13 amino acids. This CDR3 reads CASSLQQDTEAFF. The CDR3 DNA reads TGTGCCAGCAGCCTACAGCAAGACACTGAAGCTTTCTTT.

This clonotype has just a few counts. The chain links TRBV11-2 to TRBJ2-1; TRBD2 matches 13 bases. The V segment lost 3 bases and the J segment 9 bases; nucleotides outside the gene matches: 5. The CDR3 is made up of 15 amino acids. Per the germline V gene, CDR1 is SGHAT and CDR2 is FQNNGV. As DNA, the CDR3 is TGTGCCAGCAGCTTTGGGACTAGCGGGATGGGTGAGCAGTTCTTC. It yields the protein CASSFGTSGMGEQFF.

This clonotype was seen ten or more times. The V call is TRBV7-9, the J call TRBJ2-5; TRBD2 is a possible D gene (5 bases). Germline V lookup: CDR1 SEHNR, CDR2 FQNEAQ (reference sequence). This CDR3 contains 14 residues. V gave up 5 bases and J gave up 2 bases, with 12 bases separating them. In nucleotides, the CDR3 is TGTGCCAGCAGCCCTACGGGGTTTCAAGAGACCCAGTACTTC. It translates to CASSPTGFQETQYF.

This clonotype was seen ten or more times. The V call is TRBV13, the J call TRBJ2-7; D is perhaps TRBD2 (6 bases). CDR1 is PRHDT, CDR2 FYEKMQ, per germline (reference sequence). V gave up 6 bases and J gave up 3 bases, with 15 bases separating them. This CDR3 has 14 amino acids. CDR3 bases: TGTGCCAGCAGTTCCCGGACTACACTCTACGAGCAGTACTTC. Protein sequence: CASSSRTTLYEQYF.

This clonotype occurred a few times. The chain employs TRBV7-9 and TRBJ2-7; TRBD2 aligns across 12 bases. The CDR3 length is 17 residues. Germline V gives CDR1 SEHNR, CDR2 FQNEAQ (reference sequence). V was pared by 1 base and J by 1 base, with 5 bases of the junction left unmatched. The CDR3 nucleotides are TGTGCCAGCAGCTTAGAGGCTAGCGGGAGGGGGTCCTACGAGCAGTACTTC. This encodes CASSLEASGRGSYEQYF.

This clonotype was detected many times. The V and J genes are TRBV11-2 and TRBJ1-6; D not resolved. Germline CDR1 is SGHAT and CDR2 is FQNNGV. The CDR3 is 15 amino acids. Trimming stripped 2 bases from V and 2 bases from J, with 7 bases between. In DNA form, the CDR3 reads TGTGCCAGCAGCTTATTGCGGGCCTATAATTCACCCCTCCACTTT. Translated, it gives CASSLLRAYNSPLHF.

The chain links TRBV5-1 to TRBJ2-7, with 7 positions matching TRBD2. The trim removed 0 bases at V and 3 bases at J, leaving 6 bases unmatched. CDR3 length equals 15 residues. Germline CDR1 is SGHRS and CDR2 is YFSETQ. The CDR3 spells CASSLAGLDYYEQYF. The CDR3 coding sequence is TGCGCCAGCAGCTTGGCCGGACTAGATTACTACGAGCAGTACTTC. The variable domain in full, completed from reference TRBV5-1 and TRBJ2-7, reads KAGVTQTPRYLIKTRGQQVTLSCSPISGHRSVSWYQQTPGQGLQFLFEYFSETQRNKGNFPGRFSGRQFSNSRSEMNVSTLELGDSALYLCASSLAGLDYYEQYFGPGTRLTVT.

This clonotype was counted a few times. The CDR3 reads CSASRETGDTQYF. CDR3 sequence (DNA): TGCAGTGCTAGCCGGGAGACGGGAGATACGCAGTATTTT. The chain combines TRBV20-1 with TRBJ2-3, with D tentatively TRBD2 (6 bases). The CDR3 spans 13 residues. Germline assignment: CDR1 DFQATT and CDR2 SNEGSKA (reference sequence). Trimming left V 3 bases short and J 5 bases short, with 12 bases between.

This clonotype was counted many times. V usage is TRBV11-2 and J usage is TRBJ1-2, with 7 positions matching TRBD1. Germline assignment: CDR1 SGHAT and CDR2 FQNNGV. Trimming at V came to 6 bases and at J to 2 bases, leaving 6 bases not matched to a gene. The CDR3 extends over 14 amino acids. CDR3 sequence (DNA): TGTGCCAGCAGGCTACCGGGACAGAACTATGGCTACACCTTC. It codes for CASRLPGQNYGYTF.

The sample holds many counts of this clonotype. V usage is TRBV15 and J usage is TRBJ2-3, with TRBD2 matching over 7 bases. This CDR3 spans 14 amino acids. V was pared by 3 bases and J by 6 bases, with 6 bases of the junction left unmatched. Germline lookup yields CDR1 LNHNV and CDR2 YYDKDF (reference sequence). The CDR3 coding sequence is TGTGCCACCAGCAGGGCTCAGGGAGGGGATACGCAGTATTTT. Amino acids: CATSRAQGGDTQYF.

This clonotype was recorded many times. V usage is TRBV19 and J usage is TRBJ1-6; 8 bases align to TRBD1. After removal of 9 bases from V and 6 bases from J, the junction contained 16 bases not matched to a gene. The CDR3 extends over 17 amino acids. Germline V CDR1 and CDR2: LNHDA, SQIVND (reference sequence). The CDR3 DNA is TGTGCCAGCCCAATCCGGACAGGGTTCGGGATTAATTCACCCCTCCACTTT. It is translated as CASPIRTGFGINSPLHF.

Many counts were recorded for this clonotype. This chain links TRBV2 with TRBJ2-7; perhaps TRBD1 as D (6 bases). Germline V gene sequence: CDR1 SNHLY, CDR2 FYNNEI. Trimming pared 6 bases from V and 2 bases from J, leaving 14 bases between. The CDR3 is made up of 14 amino acids. This chain's CDR3 is CASSRGRATYEQYF. The CDR3 bases are TGTGCCAGCAGCAGGGGTCGGGCAACCTACGAGCAGTACTTC.

Many counts were recorded for this clonotype. The chain recombines TRBV12-3 or TRBV12-4 with TRBJ2-3; TRBD1 matches 7 bases. This CDR3 spans 13 amino acids. With V trimmed by 5 bases and J by 4 bases, 3 bases remained unmatched. CDR3 sequence reads: CASSGTVPDTQYF. For the CDR3, the DNA is TGTGCCAGCAGTGGGACAGTCCCAGATACGCAGTATTTT.

In this sample, this clonotype turned up a few times. The chain combines TRBV2 with TRBJ2-1, with TRBD2 as a possible D gene (6 bases). Deletions cut 5 bases from V and 10 bases from J, with 9 bases between. The germline V gene encodes CDR1 SNHLY and CDR2 FYNNEI. There are 11 residues in the CDR3. The CDR3 coding sequence is TGTGCCAGCAGTTGGACTACCGAGCAGTTCTTC. This gives the protein CASSWTTEQFF.

The rearrangement joins TRBV5-1 to TRBJ2-3, with TRBD2 matching 7 bases. The CDR3 runs to 16 residues. Germline loops: CDR1 SGHRS, CDR2 YFSETQ. With 3 bases clipped from V and 3 bases from J, the junction kept 10 bases outside the gene matches. In DNA form, the CDR3 reads TGCGCCAGCAGCTCAGAAAGCGGGATCGGGACAGATACGCAGTATTTT. This translates into CASSSESGIGTDTQYF.

This clonotype has a count of ten or more. The chain uses TRBV7-6 and TRBJ2-2, with 7 bases lining up with TRBD1. V lost 6 bases, J lost 2 bases, and 6 bases stayed unmatched. This CDR3 has 15 amino acids. From germline, CDR1 is SGHVS and CDR2 FNYEAQ. Here the CDR3 DNA reads TGTGCCAGCAGTCCCCGGGACAGTAACACCGGGGAGCTGTTTTTT. Its translation: CASSPRDSNTGELFF.

The CDR3: CASSLGQPGVAADTQYF. The CDR3 DNA is TGTGCCAGCAGTTTGGGACAGCCAGGTGTAGCGGCAGATACGCAGTATTTT. The V gene is TRBV12-3 or TRBV12-4, the J gene TRBJ2-3; maybe TRBD1 (7 bases). CDR3 length equals 17 residues. The V gene lost 3 bases and the J gene lost 4 bases, with 20 bases spanning the gap.

The sample holds a few counts of this clonotype. The J gene is TRBJ1-5, the V gene TRBV12-3 or TRBV12-4; TRBD1 might be the D (5 bases). The V and J ends lost 6 bases and 2 bases respectively, with 17 bases between them. This CDR3 has 16 amino acids. CDR3 loop: CASSPEGLQGNQPQHF. CDR3 DNA sequence: TGTGCCAGCAGCCCCGAAGGCCTACAGGGCAATCAGCCCCAGCATTTT.

This clonotype appeared a few times. The V call is TRBV3-1, the J call TRBJ2-1, with 12 nucleotides matching TRBD2. Germline V lookup: CDR1 LGHDT, CDR2 YNNKEL (reference sequence). V trimming: 2 bases; J trimming: 7 bases; junction bases outside the gene matches: 12. This CDR3 is built from 18 residues. The CDR3 reads CASSQTPRLAGGGNEQFF. CDR3 coding DNA: TGTGCCAGCAGCCAAACCCCTCGCCTAGCGGGAGGGGGTAATGAGCAGTTCTTC.